This record concerns one T cell receptor (beta chain) sequence. The read gets to within 3 residues of the CDR3 end, and the germline J gene fills in the rest. Trimming removed 4 bases at V and 3 bases at J, with 16 bases between. The CDR3 contains 14 residues. Germline CDR1 and CDR2: DFQATT and SNEGSKA (reference sequence). This record belongs to a study of Tregs in tolerant kidney transplant recipients. Recipients received nonmyeloablative bone marrow transplants from related graft donors, with transient mixed chimerism. The protocol was immunoSEQ multiplex PCR, while the TCRdb copy is restricted to in-frame clones and leaves out a portion. The table lists 20,000 to 30,000 clones, with more than 3.5% in the top ten.

This chain joins TRBV20-1 and TRBJ2-7; possible D gene TRBD1, 6 bases. Sample: CD4+ T cells from blood (PBMCs), taken 6 months after the transplant. This TCR derives from a human patient who received a combined kidney and bone marrow transplant. A subset of T cells may come from the graft donor. The sequenced part of the CDR3 DNA is TGCAGTGCTATTTCCCCAGGGGCGGTCTACGAG. This gives the protein CSAISPGAVYE. The whole CDR3 is CSAISPGAVYEQYF.